Sequencing of this T cell receptor beta chain was carried out in a study of blood T cell repertoires in COVID-19 (dated by TCRdb to the early 2020s). For the wider study: Samples covering the acute and convalescent phases of COVID-19 were provided by collaborators in the United States, Italy and Spain. The material from the prospective study consisted of cDNA or gDNA derived from T cells, B-cell-depleted T cells, or PBMCs. The dataset comprised deeply sampled blood TCRbeta repertoires from subjects exposed to, actively infected with, or recovered from COVID-19. The repertoires were made available in a free public database intended to serve as a resource for research on the immune response to SARS-CoV-2. Samples were obtained from the ongoing ImmuneRACE study (first 160 participants) and from 950 to 1,500 subjects provided by 6 global collaborators. Sample metadata almost always included a de-identified subject ID, COVID-19 status, age in years and sex. HLA class I and class II types, where available, came from metadata supplied by the sample provider rather than from assay-based typing.

TCRbeta CDR3 regions were amplified from genomic DNA using the immunoSEQ Assay, a bias-controlled multiplex PCR. For the original study's pipeline: The number of nucleated cells in each sample was estimated by amplification of reference gene primers within the assay. To quantify the absolute abundance of each unique TCRbeta CDR3 rearrangement, sequence reads were collapsed and filtered. For each sample, productive Simpson clonality was calculated as the square root of Simpson's diversity index over productive rearrangements. Held by TCRdb, this immuneACCESS table contains in-frame sequences only and omits some clones. Under half of the omission traces to an unresolved V gene where checked; the cause of the rest is unknown. The D gene and trimming were derived from the DNA, and the V and J assignments and clone size from that table. Recorded for this sample are roughly 160,000 clones; roughly 80% of them occurred a single time. The leading ten clones occupy about 8.8% of the sample.

Study-level results and caveats: Clinical and demographic metadata were provided uncurated, with the amount varying by source and participant.

In Seattle, one collaborating source enrolled patients while the infection was active and tracked those patients longitudinally over the course of disease. The collaborating institutions used their own protocols to collect whole blood in K2EDTA tubes. For TCRbeta analysis, collaborators shipped samples as frozen whole blood, isolated PBMCs, or DNA extracted from either of those sample types. Comment on this clone: Its antigen specificity is not known. No quality values exist for individual bases; no much larger clone is one base distant.

Reading the germline V gene gives CDR1 MNHEY and CDR2 SVGAGI. The CDR3 covers 15 residues, taking in both the cysteine and the phenylalanine. Just CDR3 DNA is preserved here, 45 bases in frame from base 1. Trimming accounts for 6 bases at V and 6 bases at J, while the number of junction bases matched to no gene is 5. Recombination linked TRBV6-5 to TRBJ2-2, with 12 bases aligning to TRBD2. The sequence was collected from an elderly woman with COVID-19, enrolled during active disease. The sample consisted of peripheral blood. The CDR3 sequence is CASRLAGGRSGELFF. The DNA reads TGTGCCAGCAGACTAGCGGGAGGCCGTTCCGGGGAGCTGTTTTTT.